This T cell receptor beta chain comes out of a study of blood T cells in healthy people across ages. V lost 4 bases and J 0 bases, leaving 14 bases between the germline ends. Per the germline V gene, CDR1 is SGHTS and CDR2 is YDEGEE. The CDR3 runs to 16 residues. Notes on this clonotype: The antigen remains unidentified.

Study results and caveats: As naive T cell percentage varied, TCR beta diversity correlated strongly with it. Per million T cells, TCR beta diversity dropped roughly linearly as age increased.

The individuals who served as donors were healthy Caucasians living in Russia, aged roughly 6 to 95. A sample-barcoded 5' primer and a J-beta primer mix were used in a second PCR of roughly 7 to 11 cycles. TCRdb passed the 5' RACE reads through MiXCR, listing each CDR3 protein once. The sample contains about 640,000 distinct CDR3 sequences, around 54% of which appear only once. Specimen: blood. The sequence was collected from a man aged 60-69 years in good health. The gene calls are TRBV5-8 and TRBJ2-1; D call uncertain. CDR3 residues: CASSLGRSISYNEQFF. DNA of the CDR3: TGTGCCAGCAGCCTAGGGCGGTCCATCTCCTACAATGAGCAGTTCTTC.